This T cell receptor beta chain was obtained from a study of response to subunit inactivated influenza vaccine. This clonotype was seen only a few times. TCRdb reanalysed the RT-PCR reads using MiXCR and keeps one entry per CDR3 protein. The sample carries about 540,000 distinct CDR3 sequences, 20% to 25% recorded once. The CDR3 runs 15 residues. Germline trimming cut 2 bases from V and 8 bases from J; bases unmatched to any gene: 9. Germline V gene lookup returns CDR1 SEHNR and CDR2 FQNEAQ (reference sequence). The sample was also linked to a second study, of T cells expressing NK-cell markers. That study adds: 5'RACE template switching built TCR beta cDNA with unique molecular identifiers. In the group of eight sequenced donors, seven were HCMV-seropositive and one was seronegative. NKG2C+ dominant clonotype frequencies in more than 5 donors were about 1.0-8% of CD8+ T cells.

This chain links TRBV7-9 with TRBJ2-1, with 7 nucleotides matching TRBD2. This receptor was obtained from a man between 50 and 59 years old who received an inactivated influenza vaccine. The input for sequencing was CD4+ T cells sorted from PBMCs, taken 11 to 12 days after vaccination. The CDR3 protein is CASSLRAGVMYEQFF. The CDR3 DNA reads TGTGCCAGCAGCTTACGGGCGGGGGTTATGTATGAGCAGTTCTTC.